This is a list of T cell receptor beta chains from one sample in a study of PD-L1 blockade in urothelial cancer. Measured with immunoSEQ multiplex PCR; TCRdb has only the in-frame clones, and not every one. The sample lists tens of thousands of clones, 90% occurring once. The sample was PBMCs, taken around atezolizumab (anti-PD-L1) treatment. Receptor source: a man aged 55 to 70 with urothelial cancer. The CDR3 runs from the conserved cysteine through the conserved F or W. The order of the fields is D gene, V gene, J gene, clone size, CDR3 DNA, CDR3 protein. D genes are given only for firm matches. Some rows mark clone size as missing; the rest say once, few, many or name a class of expanded clone.

-	TRBV28	TRBJ1-2	-	TGTGCCAGCAGTTTTGAGGGTAACTATGGCTACACCTTC	CASSFEGNYGYTF
TRBD2	TRBV30	TRBJ2-7	-	TGTGCCTGGAGCCGCAGCGGGAGTGACACCTACGAGCAGTACTTC	CAWSRSGSDTYEQYF
-	TRBV2	TRBJ2-5	-	TGTGCCAGCAGTGATAACAGACAAGAGACCCAGTACTTC	CASSDNRQETQYF
TRBD2	TRBV2	TRBJ2-7	-	TGTGCCAGCAGGATCATGGACCGGGGGGGGGAGCAGTACTTC	CASRIMDRGGEQYF
-	TRBV7-8	TRBJ2-1	-	TGTGCCAGCAGCTTAGGCGCCTTTGAGCAGTTCTTC	CASSLGAFEQFF
-	TRBV5-1	TRBJ2-1	-	TGCGCCAGCAGCTTGGATTCTCGGGACAATGAGCAGTTCTTC	CASSLDSRDNEQFF
-	TRBV29-1	TRBJ2-7	few	TGCAGCGTTGAAGACGACAGCCGTTATCCCTACGAGCAGTACTTC	CSVEDDSRYPYEQYF
TRBD2	TRBV2	TRBJ2-7	-	TGTGCCAGCAGTGAGCGGGGACTAGCGGGATACGAGCAGTACTTC	CASSERGLAGYEQYF
TRBD2	TRBV6-4	TRBJ2-2	-	TGTGCCAGCAGTGACGGCAGCGGGGGGGCCGCCGGGGAGCTGTTTTTT	CASSDGSGGAAGELFF
TRBD1	TRBV2	TRBJ1-2	-	TGTGCCAGCACACCCATCAGACAGGGGGTTAACTATGGCTACACCTTC	CASTPIRQGVNYGYTF
TRBD2	TRBV5-1	TRBJ2-2	once	TGCGCCAGCAGCTTGACCCTAGCGGGGGAATCCGGGGAGCTGTTTTTT	CASSLTLAGESGELFF
-	TRBV9	TRBJ2-2	-	TGTGCCAGCAGCGTAGAGCCCGGAGTGGCCGGGGAGCTGTTTTTT	CASSVEPGVAGELFF
TRBD2	TRBV7-9	TRBJ2-3	-	TGTGCCAGCAGCTTATCGCTAGCGGGGGCGGTAGATACGCAGTATTTT	CASSLSLAGAVDTQYF
-	TRBV5-4	TRBJ2-3	-	TGTGCCAGCAGCTTGGTCGGGAGTTCAGATACGCAGTATTTT	CASSLVGSSDTQYF
-	TRBV5-4	TRBJ1-5	once	TGTGCCAGCAGCTCCCAGGGTAGCAATCAGCCCCAGCATTTT	CASSSQGSNQPQHF
-	TRBV5-8	TRBJ2-1	-	TGTGCCAGCAGCGAAGTTCGGAGGCAGTTCTTC	CASSEVRRQFF
TRBD1	TRBV19	TRBJ1-2	-	TGTGCCAGTAGTATAGAAATGCGCACAGGGGCTCACTATGGCTACACCTTC	CASSIEMRTGAHYGYTF
TRBD2	TRBV9	TRBJ2-2	-	TGTGCCAGCAGCGCAAAAGGGACTAGCGGAAACACCGGGGAGCTGTTTTTT	CASSAKGTSGNTGELFF
TRBD1	TRBV29-1	TRBJ2-7	-	TGCAGCGCCGCAGGGGGAGATTACGAGCAGTACTTC	CSAAGGDYEQYF
TRBD1	TRBV29-1	TRBJ2-1	-	TGCAGCGGAGTAACGGGGACAGAGGATTCCTACAATGAGCAGTTCTTC	CSGVTGTEDSYNEQFF
-	TRBV28	TRBJ2-5	-	TGTGCCAGCAGGGCCGGGGGACGAGAGACCCAGTACTTC	CASRAGGRETQYF
-	TRBV5-6	TRBJ2-2	once	TGTGCCAGCAGCTTCCCGGACAGGGAGGGCGGGGAGCTGTTTTTT	CASSFPDREGGELFF
-	TRBV5-4	TRBJ1-1	-	TGTGCCAGCAGCTTGGAGCCTCTCAACACTGAAGCTTTCTTT	CASSLEPLNTEAFF
-	TRBV4-2	TRBJ2-1	-	TGTGCCAGCAGCCAAGATCAGGGGAGCTCCTACAATGAGCAGTTCTTC	CASSQDQGSSYNEQFF
-	TRBV2	TRBJ2-7	-	TGTGCCAGCAGTGATCAGGGGTCGTCCTACGAGCAGTACTTC	CASSDQGSSYEQYF